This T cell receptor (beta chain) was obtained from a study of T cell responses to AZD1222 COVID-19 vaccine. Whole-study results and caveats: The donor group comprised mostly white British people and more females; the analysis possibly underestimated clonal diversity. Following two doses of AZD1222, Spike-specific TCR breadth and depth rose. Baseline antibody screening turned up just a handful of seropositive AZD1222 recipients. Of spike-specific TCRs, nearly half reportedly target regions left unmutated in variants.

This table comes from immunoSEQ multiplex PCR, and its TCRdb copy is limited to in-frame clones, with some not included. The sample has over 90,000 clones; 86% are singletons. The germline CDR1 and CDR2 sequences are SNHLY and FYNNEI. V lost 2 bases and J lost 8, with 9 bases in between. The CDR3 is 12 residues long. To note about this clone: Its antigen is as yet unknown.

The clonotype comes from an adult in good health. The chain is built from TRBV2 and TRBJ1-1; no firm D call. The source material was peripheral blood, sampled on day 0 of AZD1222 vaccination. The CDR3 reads CASSEPQREAFF. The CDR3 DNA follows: TGTGCCAGCAGTGAACCTCAGAGAGAAGCTTTCTTT.